Listed below are T cell receptor beta chains from one sample, sequenced in a study of control samples from healthy donors and cancer patients. Here immunoSEQ multiplex PCR was the method, and the copy in TCRdb shows in-frame clones only, minus some. The sample consists of some 150,000 clones, roughly 94% of them appearing once. The sequencing sample was made of blood. These receptors were taken from a man between 40 and 49 years old in good health. Each CDR3 is given without its conserved first and last residue. The D gene is left open where the match is weak.

j_call,v_call,d_call,cdr3_aa
TRBJ2-7,TRBV9,-,ASSSGSYYEQY
TRBJ1-2,TRBV4-3,-,ASSQVLRQEAGNYGYT
TRBJ1-3,TRBV4-3,TRBD1,ASSHGTGSGNTIY
TRBJ1-5,TRBV19,-,ASSIGNPGSNQPQH
TRBJ1-3,TRBV6-5,-,ASMLDRGNTIY
TRBJ1-5,TRBV29-1,-,SVDARPQH
TRBJ2-3,TRBV21-1,-,ASSKKDRVSTDTQY
TRBJ2-1,TRBV9,TRBD2,ASSVSGGPYNEQF
TRBJ2-7,TRBV6-2/TRBV6-3,-,ASSLYRDVSYEQY
TRBJ1-4,TRBV6-1,-,ASSDQGATNEKLF
TRBJ2-3,TRBV13,-,ASSSHPGLSSTDTQY
TRBJ1-2,TRBV12-3/TRBV12-4,-,ASSLGYGYT
TRBJ1-4,TRBV3-1/TRBV3-2,-,ASSQITEKEKLF
TRBJ2-3,TRBV4-2,TRBD1,ASSPRQGASTDTQY
TRBJ2-7,TRBV11-2,-,ASSHSRDSRAYEQY
TRBJ2-1,TRBV7-3,-,ASSLTLDNEQF
TRBJ2-7,TRBV14,TRBD1,ASSPWTGGYEQY
TRBJ2-1,TRBV19,TRBD2,ASSLSSGSSNEQF
TRBJ1-6,TRBV27,-,ASGSPSSGNSPLH
TRBJ2-5,TRBV10-2,-,ASSLSSKTQY
TRBJ2-3,TRBV7-3,TRBD1,ASSPRSPGTGSRTDTQY
TRBJ2-7,TRBV19,TRBD1,ASSTGQAATYEQY
TRBJ2-1,TRBV27,TRBD2,ASRELAGGDEQF
TRBJ1-2,TRBV6-5,-,ASSYGRGWGYT
TRBJ2-5,TRBV9,TRBD1,ASSFQGGNPRETQY
TRBJ2-7,TRBV11-3,-,ASSYLRDTEQY
TRBJ2-1,TRBV6-1,TRBD2,ASTRLAGGNEQF
TRBJ1-2,TRBV19,-,ASSRDHARPPYGYT
TRBJ1-5,TRBV15,-,ATSRGPLRALNQPQH
TRBJ1-1,TRBV5-1,TRBD1,ASSPRGVMTEAF
TRBJ2-7,TRBV11-2,-,ASSRPGQQY
TRBJ1-4,TRBV29-1,TRBD1,GVQVGTVNEKLF
TRBJ2-4,TRBV21-1,-,ASAGGTGGFSDIQY
TRBJ2-7,TRBV13,TRBD1,ASSSTGLSYEQY
TRBJ2-3,TRBV12-3/TRBV12-4,-,AISYSNTDTQY
TRBJ2-5,TRBV24-1,TRBD1,ATSDPYRDRGPGTQY
TRBJ2-5,TRBV9,TRBD2,ASSGNAMGGTQETQY
TRBJ1-1,TRBV9,-,ASTPRGDTEAF
TRBJ1-1,TRBV12-5,-,ASGLVGNTEAF
TRBJ2-4,TRBV6-2/TRBV6-3,TRBD2,ASSSTFRTSADVLAKNIQY
TRBJ2-1,TRBV9,-,ASSVATTGSPDNEQF
TRBJ2-5,TRBV6-6,-,ASSLRRLQETQY
TRBJ2-7,TRBV21-1,-,ASSNCGTGGLSYEQY
TRBJ1-1,TRBV28,-,ASSSINTENTEAF
TRBJ2-7,TRBV27,-,ASSLNPAYEQY
TRBJ1-2,TRBV28,TRBD1,ASTNRGQGYT
TRBJ1-5,TRBV3-1/TRBV3-2,-,ASSQGGHYSNQPQH
TRBJ1-2,TRBV9,-,ASSSRDYYT
TRBJ2-6,TRBV30,-,AGQLAAANVLT
TRBJ2-7,TRBV28,-,ASGAEKGSH
TRBJ1-1,TRBV6-6,-,ASTISNTEAF
TRBJ2-1,TRBV7-2,-,ASSLDFSLRQF
TRBJ1-1,TRBV21-1,-,ARSSVNTEAF
TRBJ2-1,TRBV19,TRBD1,ATKGQGELMGTYLAGEQF
TRBJ2-3,TRBV7-9,-,ASSSDRSTDTQY
TRBJ1-3,TRBV9,TRBD1,ASSVAGGASGNTIY
TRBJ1-2,TRBV3-1/TRBV3-2,-,ASSQGSGSYGYT
TRBJ1-1,TRBV12-5,-,ASGSRYEAF
TRBJ2-7,TRBV11-2,-,ASSPADTRGTFYEQY